Below are 29 T cell receptor beta chains sequenced from a single sample in a study of cytomegalovirus exposure and HLA in healthy donors. Primers: 60 Vbeta forward and 13 Jbeta reverse. Clones were read by immunoSEQ multiplex PCR, and TCRdb kept only the in-frame ones, dropping some. The data show about 110,000 clones, with about 70% seen just once and less than 0.95% held by the top ten. Sequenced input: PBMCs. The receptors stem from a boy under 18 in good health and CMV-seronegative.

This sequence joins TRBV5-1 and TRBJ2-5, with 7 bases fitting TRBD1. Germline V CDR1 and CDR2: SGHRS, YFSETQ. This CDR3 spans 14 amino acids. V lost 4 bases, J lost 5 bases, and 8 bases stayed unmatched. The CDR3 bases are TGCGCCAGCAGCCAACAGACAGGGTTGGAGACCCAGTACTTC. Its translation: CASSQQTGLETQYF.

This clone was seen once. The V gene is TRBV11-2, the J gene TRBJ2-1; a possible D gene is TRBD2 (7 bases). The germline V and J ends were trimmed by 3 bases and 4 bases, with 10 bases remaining between them. In germline, CDR1 is SGHAT, CDR2 FQNNGV. This CDR3 is 14 amino acids long. The CDR3 bases are TGTGCCAGCAGCTTTGAGGGGGGGTACAATGAGCAGTTCTTC. It yields the protein CASSFEGGYNEQFF.

This chain links TRBV10-2 with TRBJ2-7; D not certain. CDR3 length equals 12 residues. Germline CDR1 WSHSY, CDR2 SAAADI. The V end was cut by 6 bases, the J end by 2 bases, with 8 bases between. The DNA of the CDR3 is TGCGCCAGCAGCCGGGTCCCCTACGAGCAGTACTTC. Translating gives CASSRVPYEQYF.

This sequence joins TRBV11-2 and TRBJ1-2, with 7 bases aligning to TRBD1. From germline, CDR1 is SGHAT and CDR2 FQNNGV. The V segment lost 3 bases and the J segment 8 bases; nucleotides outside the gene matches: 6. The CDR3 has 13 residues. The CDR3 sequence: CASSFWQGEGYTF. The CDR3 nucleotides read TGTGCCAGCAGCTTTTGGCAGGGGGAGGGCTACACCTTC. Combining the CDR3 with reference TRBV11-2 and TRBJ1-2 gives the whole variable domain EAGVAQSPRYKIIEKRQSVAFWCNPISGHATLYWYQQILGQGPKLLIQFQNNGVVDDSQLPKDRFSAERLKGVDSTLKIQPAKLEDSAVYLCASSFWQGEGYTFGSGTRLTVV.

The V gene is TRBV23-1, the J gene TRBJ2-5, with TRBD1 identical over 7 bases. TRBV23-1 falls under the ORF class, with uncertain function. The J segment lost 2 bases and the V segment lost 8 bases, leaving 11 bases of the junction unmatched. The CDR3 has 15 residues. CDR3 in DNA: TGCGCCAGCGGTCCGGGACAGAAGGGACAAGAGACCCAGTACTTC. Amino acids: CASGPGQKGQETQYF.

The chain couples TRBV6-5 to TRBJ2-7, with 12 bases matching TRBD2. The CDR3 runs 14 residues. Germline CDR1 and CDR2: MNHEY and SVGAGI. Trimming cost V 2 bases and J 12 bases; bases outside gene matches: 8. CDR3 DNA: TGTGCCAGCAGTTACGCTAGCGGGGGGGCACTTCCGTACTTC. This translates into CASSYASGGALPYF.

About this clone: Germline and junction disagree at one end, which may indicate a read error. The gene calls are TRBV10-1 and TRBJ2-3; D uncertain. The CDR3 has 10 residues. CDR1 is WNHNN and CDR2 is SYGVQD in the germline V gene (reference sequence). The CDR3 sequence is CASRRDIGNF. DNA for the CDR3: TGCGCCAGCAGACGCGACATAGGAAATTTT.

This clone turned up a few times. J is TRBJ1-1 and V is TRBV30, with 10 nucleotides matching TRBD1. This CDR3 comprises 12 residues. Trimming took 7 bases from V and 4 from J; bases not matched to a gene: 3. Germline-derived CDR1 and CDR2 are GTSNPN and SVGIG (reference sequence). The CDR3: CALDRGATEAFF. The CDR3 DNA is TGTGCCTTGGACAGGGGGGCCACTGAAGCTTTCTTT.

This chain uses TRBV6-5 with TRBJ1-6, with unresolved D. This CDR3 has 13 residues. The ends were cut back, 6 bases at V and 10 bases at J, with 13 bases in the middle. CDR1 is MNHEY and CDR2 is SVGAGI in the germline V gene. In nucleotides, the CDR3 is TGTGCCAGCAGCATATACACGAGGTCACCCCTCCACTTT. Its translation is CASSIYTRSPLHF.

Comments on this clone: The CDR3 does not end in the conserved phenylalanine or tryptophan, so this is likely a read error. The rearrangement joins TRBV15 to TRBJ1-1, with unresolved D. The CDR3 loop spans 16 amino acids. With 3 bases removed from V and 5 bases from J, the gap between germline ends came to 19 bases. CDR1 and CDR2 (germline): LNHNV, YYDKDF (reference sequence). CDR3 nucleotides: TGTGCCACCAGCAGGGGTGGGTTGTTCGGCGGGACTGAAGCTTTCGTT. As protein: CATSRGGLFGGTEAFV.

The chain is built from TRBV4-1 and TRBJ2-2, with a tentative D call TRBD1 (6 bases). With 3 bases removed from V and 7 bases from J, the gap between germline ends came to 15 bases. The CDR3 spans 15 residues. The germline gives CDR1 MGHRA, CDR2 YSYEKL. The CDR3 DNA reads as TGCGCCAGCAGCCACCAGGACAGATCCGGCGGGGAGCTGTTTTTT. Translation gives CASSHQDRSGGELFF.

This chain connects TRBV7-2 to TRBJ2-7; TRBD2 agrees at 8 bases. V gave up 3 bases and J gave up 13 bases; unmatched junction bases: 11. The CDR3 has 13 residues. Germline V gene sequence: CDR1 SGHTA, CDR2 FQGNSA. The CDR3 is CASSFKERGGHYF. In DNA form, the CDR3 reads TGTGCCAGCAGCTTCAAAGAACGCGGGGGGCACTACTTC.

This clone has a handful of counts. This chain connects TRBV6-8 to TRBJ1-5; D may be TRBD1 (6 bases). The V gene's germline CDR1 is MNHGY and CDR2 SAAAGT. Deletions cut 7 bases from V and 1 base from J, with 17 bases between. CDR3 length: 16 residues. CDR3 DNA: TGTGCCAGCATTACGGTCTGGACAGTAAGCAATCAGCCCCAGCATTTT. Encoded protein: CASITVWTVSNQPQHF.

The V gene is TRBV30, the J gene TRBJ1-5; D not resolved. The CDR3 runs 13 residues. Trimming cost V 0 bases and J 6 bases, with 9 bases left between them. Germline V gene sequence: CDR1 GTSNPN, CDR2 SVGIG (reference sequence). In DNA form, the CDR3 reads TGTGCCTGGAGTGTCCAATCGCGTCAGCCCCAGCATTTT. Protein: CAWSVQSRQPQHF. The variable domain in full, completed from reference TRBV30 and TRBJ1-5, reads SQTIHQWPATLVQPVGSPLSLECTVEGTSNPNLYWYRQAAGRGLQLLFYSVGIGQISSEVPQNLSASRPQDRQFILSSKKLLLSDSGFYLCAWSVQSRQPQHFGDGTRLSIL.

This clone showed up just a few times. This chain uses TRBV28 with TRBJ2-7; 9 bases align to TRBD1. The CDR3 extends over 14 amino acids. Germline assignment: CDR1 MDHEN and CDR2 SYDVKM. After removal of 7 bases from V and 3 bases from J, the junction contained 7 bases not matched to a gene. CDR3: CASTDYRGRYEQYF. CDR3 sequence (DNA): TGTGCCAGCACGGATTACAGGGGGCGCTACGAGCAGTACTTC.

This chain connects TRBV10-3 to TRBJ2-7; TRBD1 matches at 8 bases. V was pared by 2 bases and J by 0 bases, with 3 bases of the junction left unmatched. CDR3 length equals 15 residues. Germline V gene lookup returns CDR1 ENHRY and CDR2 SYGVKD. This CDR3 reads CAISERDRPSYEQYF. In DNA form, the CDR3 reads TGTGCCATCAGTGAGCGGGACAGGCCCTCCTACGAGCAGTACTTC.

This clone was observed a few times. The chain combines TRBV11-3 with TRBJ2-1; D ambiguous. The length of the CDR3 is 16 residues. The V gene's germline CDR1 is SGHNT and CDR2 YENEEA. V dropped 1 base and J dropped 0 bases, with 10 bases sitting between them. The CDR3 protein is CASSLGRSSSYNEQFF. The CDR3 DNA reads as TGTGCCAGCAGCTTAGGGAGATCCAGCTCCTACAATGAGCAGTTCTTC.

The chain joins TRBV19 to TRBJ1-1, with 8 nucleotides matching TRBD1. The CDR3 is made up of 13 amino acids. CDR1 and CDR2 from the germline V gene are LNHDA and SQIVND (reference sequence). Trimming removed 6 bases from V and 4 bases from J; junction bases left unmatched: 4. In DNA form, the CDR3 reads TGTGCCAGTAGGAGGCAGGGGGCCACTGAAGCTTTCTTT. Its protein is CASRRQGATEAFF.

The chain has TRBV7-9 and TRBJ2-7; the D gene is possibly TRBD1 (6 bases). The CDR3 loop spans 14 amino acids. Germline CDR1 and CDR2: SEHNR and FQNEAQ (reference sequence). V dropped 5 bases and J dropped 5 bases, with 16 bases sitting between them. The CDR3 nucleotides are TGTGCCAGCAGCCCATGGGGGCCGGATAACGAGCAGTACTTC. This sequence encodes CASSPWGPDNEQYF.

This clone showed up just a few times. The rearrangement joins TRBV28 to TRBJ2-7; possibly TRBD2 for D (5 bases). With 6 bases removed from V and 7 bases from J, the gap between germline ends came to 19 bases. This CDR3 has 14 residues. CDR1 is MDHEN, CDR2 SYDVKM, per germline. CDR3 nucleotide sequence: TGTGCCAGCAGAGGCTATGCGGGTGTAAGGGAGCAGTACTTC. It codes for CASRGYAGVREQYF.

The CDR3: CASSQEGQLGAFF. For the CDR3, the DNA is TGTGCCAGCAGCCAGGAGGGACAGTTAGGAGCTTTCTTT. This sequence joins TRBV7-2 and TRBJ1-1, with 7 bases that match TRBD1. Losses at the gene ends were 5 bases for V and 10 bases for J; bases not matched to a gene: 10. CDR3 length equals 13 residues. Germline V gene sequence: CDR1 SGHTA, CDR2 FQGNSA.

Ten or more counts support this clone. The J gene is TRBJ2-3, the V gene TRBV10-1, with 11 bases matching TRBD1. The CDR3 contains 15 residues. Per the germline V gene, CDR1 is WNHNN and CDR2 is SYGVQD (reference sequence). V dropped 2 bases and J dropped 2; count of bases not matched to a gene: 0. DNA for the CDR3: TGCGCCAGCAGTGAGGGACAGGGGGCCACAGATACGCAGTATTTT. Its translation is CASSEGQGATDTQYF.

The chain recombines TRBV7-2 with TRBJ2-2; D remains ambiguous. The V gene lost 4 bases and the J gene lost 5 bases, with 8 bases spanning the gap. This CDR3 spans 13 amino acids. CDR1 is SGHTA and CDR2 is FQGNSA in the germline V gene. The CDR3 sequence is CASSSFRTGELFF. The CDR3 DNA is TGTGCCAGCAGCTCCTTCCGTACCGGGGAGCTGTTTTTT. Supplemented by reference TRBV7-2 and TRBJ2-2, the full variable domain reads GAGVSQSPSNKVTEKGKDVELRCDPISGHTALYWYRQSLGQGLEFLIYFQGNSAPDKSGLPSDRFSAERTGGSVSTLTIQRTQQEDSAVYLCASSSFRTGELFFGEGSRLTVL.

This clone came up a few times. The CDR3 protein is CASSLGTSEYYEQYF. The DNA for the CDR3 is TGTGCCAGCAGTTTAGGGACTAGCGAGTACTACGAGCAGTACTTC. J is TRBJ2-7 and V is TRBV27; 10 bases are shared with TRBD2. V lost 2 bases and J lost 3; bases outside the gene matches: 4. Germline CDR1 and CDR2: MNHEY and SMNVEV (reference sequence). The CDR3 is made up of 15 amino acids.

This chain links TRBV6-5 with TRBJ2-7; 8 bases are shared with TRBD1. V lost 8 bases, J lost 3 bases, and 12 bases stayed unmatched. This CDR3 spans 15 amino acids. Germline V lookup: CDR1 MNHEY, CDR2 SVGAGI. In DNA, the CDR3 is TGTGCCAGCGCTCGTCCCGGGACAGGATACTACGAGCAGTACTTC. Its protein is CASARPGTGYYEQYF.

This chain links TRBV4-3 with TRBJ1-2, with D uncertain. CDR3 length: 16 amino acids. V was cut by 3 bases and J by 1 base, with 15 bases left in between. Looked up from germline, CDR1 is LGHNA and CDR2 is YSLEER. This CDR3 is CASSQSPGMGNYGYTF. DNA of the CDR3: TGCGCCAGCAGCCAGTCTCCGGGGATGGGTAACTATGGCTACACCTTC.

This chain connects TRBV5-4 to TRBJ2-2, with D perhaps matching TRBD1 (7 bases). Germline CDR1 reads SGHNT; CDR2 reads YYREEE (reference sequence). Trimming stripped 0 bases from V and 4 bases from J, with 10 bases between. This CDR3 is built from 15 residues. The CDR3 protein is CASSLGQGGTGELFF. CDR3 coding DNA: TGTGCCAGCAGCTTGGGGCAGGGGGGCACCGGGGAGCTGTTTTTT.

This chain links TRBV30 with TRBJ1-1, with D maybe TRBD1 (6 bases). In germline, CDR1 is GTSNPN, CDR2 SVGIG (reference sequence). CDR3 length equals 14 residues. The V end was cut by 4 bases, the J end by 1 base, with 13 bases between. The CDR3 region is CAWNQGISNTEAFF. DNA of the CDR3: TGTGCCTGGAACCAGGGGATCTCGAACACTGAAGCTTTCTTT.

The rearrangement joins TRBV5-6 to TRBJ2-7; the D gene is possibly TRBD2 (6 bases). CDR1 is SGHDT, CDR2 YYEEEE, per germline. V was shortened by 1 base and J by 2 bases, with 10 bases between the two germline ends. The CDR3 loop spans 14 amino acids. CDR3 loop: CASSLQGLTYEQYF. For the CDR3, the DNA is TGTGCCAGCAGCTTGCAGGGACTTACCTACGAGCAGTACTTC.